One and the same sample provided the 30 T cell receptor beta chains below, sequenced in a study of blood T cell repertoires in COVID-19. Clones were sequenced by immunoSEQ multiplex PCR, and TCRdb holds only the in-frame ones, with some missing. This sample has 280,000 or so clones; 70% to 90% occur once, and the top ten carry 2.2%. Material for sequencing was PBMCs or T cells enriched from blood (not recorded which). The receptors were sampled from a man aged 30 to 39 who had recovered from COVID-19.

The J gene is TRBJ1-2, the V gene TRBV9, with D possibly TRBD1 on 6 matching bases. Looked up from germline, CDR1 is SGDLS and CDR2 is YYNGEE. The CDR3 runs to 15 residues. V was trimmed by 3 bases and J by 5 bases, leaving 17 bases between them. CDR3 loop: CASSAGAGARYGYTF. In DNA, the CDR3 is TGTGCCAGCAGCGCCGGGGCGGGGGCGCGGTATGGCTACACCTTC.

The chain employs TRBV18 and TRBJ2-1; 9 positions match TRBD1. The trim removed 4 bases at V and 8 bases at J, leaving 9 bases unmatched. The germline V gene has CDR1 KGHSH and CDR2 LQKENI. The CDR3 loop spans 15 amino acids. The DNA of the CDR3 is TGTGCCAGCTCACTTGGGGACAGGGTAAAGGATGAGCAGTTCTTC. Protein product: CASSLGDRVKDEQFF. Looking up the rest from reference TRBV18 and TRBJ2-1 gives the full variable domain: NAGVMQNPRHLVRRRGQEARLRCSPMKGHSHVYWYRQLPEEGLKFMVYLQKENIIDESGMPKERFSAEFPKEGPSILRIQQVVRGDSAAYFCASSLGDRVKDEQFFGPGTRLTVL.

The chain carries TRBV27 and TRBJ1-2; D uncertain. V lost 2 bases and J 8 bases, leaving 12 bases between the germline ends. This CDR3 has 13 amino acids. Germline CDR1 reads MNHEY; CDR2 reads SMNVEV (reference sequence). The CDR3 DNA reads as TGTGCCAGCAGTTTACACAGTTCAGAGGGCTACACCTTC. As protein: CASSLHSSEGYTF.

V gene TRBV6-9 combines with J gene TRBJ2-1; 8 bases are shared with TRBD2. The length of the CDR3 is 15 residues. The junction had 5 bases not matched to a gene; V was cut back by 3 bases and J by 4 bases. Looked up from germline, CDR1 is MNHGY and CDR2 is SVAAGI. CDR3 loop: CASSYGRGDYNEQFF. The CDR3 region has the DNA TGTGCCAGCAGTTACGGGCGGGGGGATTACAATGAGCAGTTCTTC.

The CDR3 protein is CASSQESSGGTYYEQYF. Written as DNA, the CDR3 is TGCGCCAGCAGCCAAGAGTCCAGCGGGGGGACATACTACGAGCAGTACTTC. The gene calls are TRBV4-1 and TRBJ2-7, with 9 bases identical to TRBD2. The ends lost 0 bases at V and 3 bases at J; junction bases unmatched: 9. The germline V gene encodes CDR1 MGHRA and CDR2 YSYEKL. The CDR3 has 17 amino acids.

The chain carries TRBV4-2 and TRBJ2-7, with D tentatively TRBD1 (5 bases). The germline gives CDR1 LGHNA, CDR2 YNFKEQ. The CDR3 is made up of 15 amino acids. Trimming shortened V by 0 bases and J by 1 base, and 10 bases separated the two germline ends. The CDR3 here is CASSQDRAVSYEQYF. The CDR3 nucleotides are TGTGCCAGCAGCCAAGACAGGGCTGTTTCCTACGAGCAGTACTTC.

The chain uses TRBV7-3 and TRBJ2-1; 8 positions match TRBD1. Germline V gene lookup returns CDR1 SGHTA and CDR2 FQGTGA. Germline trimming cut 3 bases from V and 8 bases from J; bases unmatched to any gene: 6. The CDR3 consists of 14 residues. CDR3 DNA: TGTGCCAGCAGCTTCGCCGGACAGGGCCATGAGCAGTTCTTC. It encodes CASSFAGQGHEQFF.

This clone occurred a few times. Other DNA sequences within the sample encode an identical CDR3. The rearrangement joins TRBV18 to TRBJ1-1; 7 bases fit TRBD1. Unmatched junction bases numbered 7, after V lost 3 bases and J lost 0 bases. There are 16 residues in the CDR3. CDR1 is KGHSH, CDR2 LQKENI, per germline. This CDR3 reads CASSPTRDSLNTEAFF. The CDR3 coding sequence is TGTGCCAGCTCACCGACACGGGACAGTTTGAACACTGAAGCTTTCTTT.

This clone appeared once. The chain links TRBV3-1 (or the pseudogene TRBV3-2) to TRBJ1-5; a possible D gene is TRBD1 (5 bases). CDR3 length equals 12 residues. The V gene lost 4 bases and the J gene lost 5 bases, with 6 bases spanning the gap. The germline V gene encodes CDR1 LGHDT and CDR2 YNNKEL (reference sequence). CDR3 DNA: TGTGCCAGCAGCCTCAGGGATCAGCCCCAGCATTTT. It is translated as CASSLRDQPQHF.

This clone was detected only once. CDR3 residues: CASSPSGQEGGGYTF. The CDR3 DNA reads TGCGCCAGCAGCCCCTCAGGACAGGAGGGGGGTGGCTACACCTTC. The genes are TRBV5-1 and TRBJ1-2, with 7 bases identical to TRBD1. This CDR3 is 15 amino acids long. V trimming: 4 bases; J trimming: 7 bases; junction bases outside the gene matches: 13. Germline CDR1 SGHRS, CDR2 YFSETQ. The whole variable domain, remainder taken from reference TRBV5-1 and TRBJ1-2, is KAGVTQTPRYLIKTRGQQVTLSCSPISGHRSVSWYQQTPGQGLQFLFEYFSETQRNKGNFPGRFSGRQFSNSRSEMNVSTLELGDSALYLCASSPSGQEGGGYTFGSGTRLTVV.

The chain couples TRBV18 to TRBJ2-2; no clear D gene. Looked up from germline, CDR1 is KGHSH and CDR2 is LQKENI. Trimming left V 3 bases short and J 0 bases short, with 8 bases between. The CDR3 has 15 residues. CDR3 protein: CASSPRQPNTGELFF. The CDR3 nucleotides read TGTGCCAGCTCACCGAGGCAGCCGAACACCGGGGAGCTGTTTTTT.

The V and J genes are TRBV7-3 and TRBJ1-6; D not certain. Trimming removed 8 bases at V and 3 bases at J, with 8 bases between. Per the germline V gene, CDR1 is SGHTA and CDR2 is FQGTGA. The length of the CDR3 is 13 residues. The CDR3 DNA sequence: TGTGCCAGCGGTACAGACTATAATTCACCCCTCCACTTT. Protein sequence: CASGTDYNSPLHF.

In DNA, the CDR3 is TGTGCCAGCAGCGGGGAAACGGGACTGAAGAACTATGGCTACACCTTC. This codes for CASSGETGLKNYGYTF. This chain connects TRBV7-6 to TRBJ1-2; D possibly corresponds to TRBD1 (5 bases). The germline V gene encodes CDR1 SGHVS and CDR2 FNYEAQ. The CDR3 has 16 residues. V was cut by 5 bases and J by 2 bases, with 18 bases left in between.

The chain couples TRBV7-2 to TRBJ1-3; D might be TRBD1 (5 bases). Germline V CDR1 and CDR2: SGHTA, FQGNSA. The CDR3 has 15 residues. The V and J ends lost 5 bases and 9 bases respectively, with 20 bases between them. This CDR3 is CASSPTPTVGGTIYF. The DNA of the CDR3 is TGTGCCAGCAGCCCAACGCCGACTGTGGGGGGCACCATATATTTT.

The chain couples TRBV4-2 to TRBJ1-1; 9 bases are a match to TRBD1. This CDR3 region has 17 residues. CDR1 and CDR2 from the germline V gene are LGHNA and YNFKEQ. Losses at the gene ends were 3 bases for V and 2 bases for J; bases not matched to a gene: 10. The CDR3 spells CASSHNAWTGENTEAFF. The CDR3 bases are TGTGCCAGCAGCCACAATGCCTGGACAGGGGAAAACACTGAAGCTTTCTTT.

CDR3 sequence: CASSHETPTYEQYF. For the CDR3, the DNA is TGTGCCAGCAGTCATGAGACTCCGACCTACGAGCAGTACTTC. The chain couples TRBV6-5 to TRBJ2-7; D call uncertain. Germline CDR1 MNHEY, CDR2 SVGAGI. This CDR3 spans 14 amino acids. The V gene lost 5 bases and the J gene lost 2 bases, with 13 bases spanning the gap.

A single count supports this clone. The rearrangement joins TRBV5-1 to TRBJ1-2; a possible D gene is TRBD1 (6 bases). The germline V and J ends were trimmed by 0 bases and 8 bases, with 11 bases remaining between them. Germline CDR1 is SGHRS and CDR2 is YFSETQ. The CDR3 extends over 13 amino acids. The CDR3 sequence is CASSLGQGSGYTF. CDR3 bases: TGCGCCAGCAGCTTGGGGCAGGGGAGCGGCTACACCTTC.

The V gene is TRBV5-1, the J gene TRBJ1-2; 11 bases line up with TRBD1. Looked up from germline, CDR1 is SGHRS and CDR2 is YFSETQ. V dropped 3 bases and J dropped 5; count of bases not matched to a gene: 3. The CDR3 is 14 amino acids. CDR3 sequence reads: CASSSGQGAYGYTF. The CDR3 DNA reads TGCGCCAGCAGCTCCGGACAGGGGGCTTATGGCTACACCTTC.

The chain links TRBV19 to TRBJ1-2, with 7 bases aligning to TRBD1. Germline V gives CDR1 LNHDA, CDR2 SQIVND (reference sequence). The CDR3 sequence is 13 residues long. The trim removed 0 bases at V and 7 bases at J, leaving 2 bases unmatched. The CDR3 sequence: CASSIEQGSGYTF. CDR3 sequence (DNA): TGTGCCAGTAGTATAGAACAGGGGTCTGGCTACACCTTC.

Points on this clone: The sample contains more than one DNA sequence encoding this CDR3. As DNA, the CDR3 is TGTGCCAGCAGTCCGGGGGACTATGGCTACACCTTC. This codes for CASSPGDYGYTF. The gene calls are TRBV6-2 or TRBV6-3 and TRBJ1-2; a weak D match, TRBD1 (5 bases). The germline gives CDR1 MNHEY, CDR2 SVGEGT. The V and J ends lost 5 bases and 3 bases respectively, with 7 bases between them. The CDR3 totals 12 residues.

This chain links TRBV6-6 with TRBJ2-3; 7 bases map to TRBD1. V lost 6 bases, J lost 6 bases, and 9 bases stayed unmatched. Germline CDR1 reads MNHNY; CDR2 reads SVGAGI (reference sequence). This CDR3 is built from 14 residues. CDR3 region: CASRGGGLGDTQYF. The CDR3 nucleotides read TGTGCCAGCAGAGGGGGCGGCCTGGGGGATACGCAGTATTTT.

The chain is built from TRBV5-4 and TRBJ1-2; unclear D gene. V dropped 4 bases and J dropped 2 bases, with 9 bases sitting between them. Germline loops: CDR1 SGHNT, CDR2 YYREEE (reference sequence). The CDR3 is made up of 13 amino acids. As DNA, the CDR3 is TGTGCCAGCAGCCCTATATCCAACTATGGCTACACCTTC. This gives the protein CASSPISNYGYTF.

The chain couples TRBV29-1 to TRBJ1-1, with D perhaps matching TRBD1 (6 bases). CDR1 SQVTM and CDR2 ANQGSEA come from the germline V gene. The CDR3 loop spans 14 amino acids. Trimming removed 5 bases at V and 0 bases at J, with 13 bases between. The CDR3 nucleotides are TGCAGCGTTTCACAGGGAAACATGAACACTGAAGCTTTCTTT. It is translated as CSVSQGNMNTEAFF.

This sequence joins TRBV11-2 and TRBJ1-4; TRBD1 matches 7 bases. CDR3 length: 14 amino acids. Germline CDR1 SGHAT, CDR2 FQNNGV. The junction had 8 bases not matched to a gene; V was cut back by 4 bases and J by 9 bases. The CDR3 here is CASSSSGTAKKLFF. The CDR3 DNA follows: TGTGCCAGCAGCTCTTCCGGGACAGCCAAAAAACTGTTTTTT.

J is TRBJ1-1 and V is TRBV9; D unresolved. V was cut by 6 bases and J by 1 base, with 19 bases left in between. The CDR3 contains 16 residues. In germline, CDR1 is SGDLS, CDR2 YYNGEE. Written as DNA, the CDR3 is TGTGCCAGCACCATTGGGCCAACTCAAGGGAACACTGAAGCTTTCTTT. Translation gives CASTIGPTQGNTEAFF.

About this clone: Additional DNA sequences in this sample encode the identical CDR3. V and J are TRBV5-1 and TRBJ1-1, with TRBD1 as a possible D gene (5 bases). CDR1 is SGHRS and CDR2 is YFSETQ in the germline V gene. The CDR3 is 14 amino acids. Trimming pared 0 bases from V and 3 bases from J, leaving 9 bases between. The DNA of the CDR3 is TGCGCCAGCAGCTTGGGCGGGGGGGACACTGAAGCTTTCTTT. Amino acid sequence: CASSLGGGDTEAFF.

This CDR3 is CASSFTGSTDTQYF. The CDR3 coding sequence is TGCGCCAGCAGCTTTACAGGGTCCACAGATACGCAGTATTTT. The chain recombines TRBV5-1 with TRBJ2-3; D perhaps matches TRBD1 (6 bases). V gave up 2 bases and J gave up 2 bases, with 9 bases separating them. This CDR3 has 14 amino acids. Germline CDR1 reads SGHRS; CDR2 reads YFSETQ. The full variable domain, its missing parts supplied by reference TRBV5-1 and TRBJ2-3, is KAGVTQTPRYLIKTRGQQVTLSCSPISGHRSVSWYQQTPGQGLQFLFEYFSETQRNKGNFPGRFSGRQFSNSRSEMNVSTLELGDSALYLCASSFTGSTDTQYFGPGTRLTVL.

The genes are TRBV7-2 and TRBJ2-4; maybe TRBD2 (7 bases). V dropped 4 bases and J dropped 9 bases, with 25 bases sitting between them. The V gene's germline CDR1 is SGHTA and CDR2 FQGNSA. There are 17 residues in the CDR3. The CDR3 DNA sequence: TGTGCCAGCAGCTCCGGGCAGGCGGGGGCTCTCCGGGGCATTCAGTACTTC. This sequence encodes CASSSGQAGALRGIQYF.

This clone has only one observation. V usage is TRBV6-5 and J usage is TRBJ1-2, with 7 bases lining up with TRBD1. Trimming at V came to 6 bases and at J to 6 bases, leaving 7 bases not matched to a gene. This CDR3 has 13 residues. Germline assignment: CDR1 MNHEY and CDR2 SVGAGI. Here the CDR3 DNA reads TGTGCCAGCAGGATTACAGGGGTTGATGGCTACACCTTC. Encoded protein: CASRITGVDGYTF.

The CDR3 region has the DNA TGTGCCAGCAGCCACGACAGGGCTGGCTACACCTTC. Its protein is CASSHDRAGYTF. The chain is built from TRBV5-6 and TRBJ1-2, with 7 bases that match TRBD1. The trim removed 4 bases at V and 7 bases at J, leaving 4 bases unmatched. Germline loops: CDR1 SGHDT, CDR2 YYEEEE. The CDR3 runs 12 residues.